The sequence of this T cell receptor beta chain was determined in a study of T cell responses to AZD1222 COVID-19 vaccine. Looking at the study overall: Pooling was applied to second doses at about 4 or about 12 weeks. Findings and limits, study-wide: Nearly half of spike-specific TCRs reportedly target variant regions that are unmutated in the B.1.351 and B.1.1.7 variants.

On this clone itself: Antigen unknown.

The germline CDR1 and CDR2 sequences are MDHEN and SYDVKM. The V and J ends lost 3 bases and 7 bases, in that order; junction bases with no gene match: 8. The CDR3 has 17 amino acids. Sequenced by immunoSEQ multiplex PCR; TCRdb stores in-frame clones only, minus some. The repertoire holds under 80,000 clones, with 88% as singletons. The specimen was peripheral blood, collected on day 0 of AZD1222 vaccination. The gene calls are TRBV28 and TRBJ2-3, with TRBD2 matching over 15 bases. The sequence derives from an adult in good health. CDR3 sequence: CASSFGTSGRLMHTQYF. The CDR3 bases are TGTGCCAGCAGTTTCGGGACTAGCGGGAGGTTAATGCATACGCAGTATTTT. The full variable domain, with the rest looked up from reference TRBV28 and TRBJ2-3, is DVKVTQSSRYLVKRTGEKVFLECVQDMDHENMFWYRQDPGLGLRLIYFSYDVKMKEKGDIPEGYSVSREKKERFSLILESASTNQTSMYLCASSFGTSGRLMHTQYFGPGTRLTVL.